This T cell receptor (beta chain) was recorded in a study of control samples from healthy donors and cancer patients. Profiling relied on immunoSEQ multiplex PCR, and the TCRdb table lists in-frame clones only, not all of them. This sample has some 170,000 clones, with roughly 94% found just once. Per the germline V gene, CDR1 is WNHNN and CDR2 is SYGVQD (reference sequence). This CDR3 contains 13 residues. The V gene lost 5 bases and the J gene lost 6 bases, with 10 bases spanning the gap. The origin of this receptor is a man aged 60 to 75 with colorectal cancer. Sequenced material: PBMCs. The V and J genes are TRBV10-1 and TRBJ2-2; the D gene is possibly TRBD2 (6 bases). In DNA form, the CDR3 reads TGCGCCAGCAGTAGCAAGCGGGCCGGGGAGCTGTTTTTT. This gives the protein CASSSKRAGELFF.